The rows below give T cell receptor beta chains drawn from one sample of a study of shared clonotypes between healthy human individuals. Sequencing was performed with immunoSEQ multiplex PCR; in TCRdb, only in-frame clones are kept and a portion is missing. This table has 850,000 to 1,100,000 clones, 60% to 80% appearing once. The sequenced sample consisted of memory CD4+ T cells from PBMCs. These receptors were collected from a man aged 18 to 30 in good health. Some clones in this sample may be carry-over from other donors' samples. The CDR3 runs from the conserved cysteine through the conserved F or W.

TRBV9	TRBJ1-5	CASSVAGDTYQPQHF
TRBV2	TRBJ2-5	CASSGGLAKRETQYF
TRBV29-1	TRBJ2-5	CSVDRGLGETQYF
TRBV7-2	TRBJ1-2	CASSLRAATNYGYTF
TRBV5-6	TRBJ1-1	CASSWDPSPGTEAFF
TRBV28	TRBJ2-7	CASRSGAESSYEQYF
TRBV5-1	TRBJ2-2	CASSLAIRTSPGELFF
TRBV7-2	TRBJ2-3	CASSPGPFAGATDTQYF
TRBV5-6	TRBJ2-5	CASSLTETQYF
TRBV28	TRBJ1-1	CASSLSGGTGLRMNTEAFF
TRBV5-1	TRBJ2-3	CASSLAVSDTQYF